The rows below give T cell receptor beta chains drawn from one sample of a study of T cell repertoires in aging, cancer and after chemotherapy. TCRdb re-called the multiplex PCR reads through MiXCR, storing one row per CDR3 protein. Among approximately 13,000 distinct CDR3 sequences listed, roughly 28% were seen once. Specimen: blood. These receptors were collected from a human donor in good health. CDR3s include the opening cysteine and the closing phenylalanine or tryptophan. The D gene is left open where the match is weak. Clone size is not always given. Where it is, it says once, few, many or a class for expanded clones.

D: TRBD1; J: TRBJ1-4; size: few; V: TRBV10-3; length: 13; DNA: TGTGCCACTTCGACAGGGATTAATGAAAAACTGTTTTTT; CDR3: CATSTGINEKLFF
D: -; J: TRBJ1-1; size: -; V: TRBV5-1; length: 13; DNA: TGCGCCAGCAGCTTGGAGGTGGACACTGAAGCTTTCTTT; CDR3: CASSLEVDTEAFF
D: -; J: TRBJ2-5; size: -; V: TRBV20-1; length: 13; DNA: TGCAGTGCTGTGAGCTACAAGGAAGAGACCCAGTACTTC; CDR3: CSAVSYKEETQYF
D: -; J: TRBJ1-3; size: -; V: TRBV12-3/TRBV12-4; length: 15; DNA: TGTGCCAGCAGTTTAGGGCAGAGCGCTGGAAACACCATATATTTT; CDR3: CASSLGQSAGNTIYF
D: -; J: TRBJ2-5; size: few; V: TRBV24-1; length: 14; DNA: TGTGCCACCAGTGAGCGGCAGACCCAAGAGACCCAGTACTTC; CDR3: CATSERQTQETQYF
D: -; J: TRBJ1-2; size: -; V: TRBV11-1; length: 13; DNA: TGTGCCAGCAGCTTAGGTCGCTTCTATGGCTACACCTTC; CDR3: CASSLGRFYGYTF
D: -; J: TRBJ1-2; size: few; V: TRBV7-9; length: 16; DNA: TGTGCCAGCAGCTCCCGGGAGAAGCCAGAGGCCTATGGCTACACCTTC; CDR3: CASSSREKPEAYGYTF
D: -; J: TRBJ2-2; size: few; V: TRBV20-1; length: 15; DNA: TGCAGTGCTAGAGATCCGGGAGTGAACACCGGGGAGCTGTTTTTT; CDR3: CSARDPGVNTGELFF
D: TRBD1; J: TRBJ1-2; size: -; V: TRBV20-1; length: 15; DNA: TGCAGTGCTCTTAATACCGGGACAGGGGGCCGTGGCTACACCTTC; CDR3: CSALNTGTGGRGYTF
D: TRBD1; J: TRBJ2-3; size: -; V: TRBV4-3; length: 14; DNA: TGCGCCAGCAGCCGTAGACAGGGAATAGATACGCAGTATTTT; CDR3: CASSRRQGIDTQYF
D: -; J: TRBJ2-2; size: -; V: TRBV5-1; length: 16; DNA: TGCGCCAGCAGTACGTCCCATAGGAGGAACACCGGGGAGCTGTTTTTT; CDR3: CASSTSHRRNTGELFF
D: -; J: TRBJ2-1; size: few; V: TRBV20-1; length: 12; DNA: TGCAGTGCTAGAAAAGGGGTTAATGAGCAGTTCTTC; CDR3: CSARKGVNEQFF
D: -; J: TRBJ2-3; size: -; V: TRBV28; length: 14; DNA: TGTGCCAGCCTCCTAGCAGGGCATAGAGATACGCAGTATTTT; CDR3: CASLLAGHRDTQYF
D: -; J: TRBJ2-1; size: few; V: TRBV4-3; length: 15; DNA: TGCGCCAGCAGCCAAGACGTGGGCCAGTACAATGAGCAGTTCTTC; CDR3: CASSQDVGQYNEQFF
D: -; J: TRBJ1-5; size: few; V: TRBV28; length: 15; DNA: TGTGCCAGCAGTCTCCCCGGGGATGGCAATCAGCCCCAGCATTTT; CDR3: CASSLPGDGNQPQHF
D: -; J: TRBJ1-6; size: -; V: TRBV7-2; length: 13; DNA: TGTGCCAGCAGCATAGGACCTAATTCACCCCCCCACTTT; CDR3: CASSIGPNSPPHF
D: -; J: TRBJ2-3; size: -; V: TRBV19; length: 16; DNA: TGTGCCAGTAGTATAATTTATCGAGGGGGGACAGATACGCAGTATTTT; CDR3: CASSIIYRGGTDTQYF
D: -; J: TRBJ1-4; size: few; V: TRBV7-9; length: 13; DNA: TGTGCCAGCAGCTTAGGGACAGTCGAAAAACTGTTTTTT; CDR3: CASSLGTVEKLFF
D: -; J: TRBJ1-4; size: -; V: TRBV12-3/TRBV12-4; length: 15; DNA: TGTGCCAGCAATCACCAGGGGCCCCGGGGTGAAAAACTGTTTTTT; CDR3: CASNHQGPRGEKLFF
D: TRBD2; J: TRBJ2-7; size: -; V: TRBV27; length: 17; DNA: TGTGCCAGCAGTTCGGGACCAACGGAGCTAGCGGGGTACGAGCAGTACTTC; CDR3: CASSSGPTELAGYEQYF
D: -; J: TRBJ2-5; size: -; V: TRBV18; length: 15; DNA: TGTGCCAGCTCACCAAGGCAGGGGCAACAAGAGACCCAGTACTTC; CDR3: CASSPRQGQQETQYF
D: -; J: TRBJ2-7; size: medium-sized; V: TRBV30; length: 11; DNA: TGTGCCTGGAGTGCGCAATACGAGCAGTACTTC; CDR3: CAWSAQYEQYF
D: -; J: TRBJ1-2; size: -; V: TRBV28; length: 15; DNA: TGTGCCAGCAGTTTAGTCAGGGCAGCTAACTATGGCTACACCTTC; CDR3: CASSLVRAANYGYTF
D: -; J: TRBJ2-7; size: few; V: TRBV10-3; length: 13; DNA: TGTGCCATCAGTGAGGGGAATCAGTATCAGCAGTACTTC; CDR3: CAISEGNQYQQYF
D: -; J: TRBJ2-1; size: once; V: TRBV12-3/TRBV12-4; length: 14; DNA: TGTGCCAGCAGTTTAGAACAAATACTCAATGAGCAGTTCTTC; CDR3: CASSLEQILNEQFF
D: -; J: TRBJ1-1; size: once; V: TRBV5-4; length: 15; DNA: TGTGCCAGCAGCTTAACCTGGGGGGGGGGTACTGAAGCTTTCTTT; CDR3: CASSLTWGGGTEAFF
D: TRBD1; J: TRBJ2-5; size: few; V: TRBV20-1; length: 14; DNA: TGCAGTGCTCTACGACGGACAGGGATGAAGACCCAGTACTTC; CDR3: CSALRRTGMKTQYF
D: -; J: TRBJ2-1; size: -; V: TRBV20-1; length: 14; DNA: TGCAGTGCTAGTGATCGGGGGGCTTACAATGAGCAGTTCTTC; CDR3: CSASDRGAYNEQFF
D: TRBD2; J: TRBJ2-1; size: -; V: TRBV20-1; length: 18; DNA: TGCAGTGCCTTTACCGGGACTAGCGGGGGGGCGTCCTACAATGAGCAGTTCTTC; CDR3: CSAFTGTSGGASYNEQFF
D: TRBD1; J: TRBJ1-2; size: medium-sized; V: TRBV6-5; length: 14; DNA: TGTGCCAGCAGCTCAGACAGGGCCGCGAGGGGCTACACCTTC; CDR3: CASSSDRAARGYTF
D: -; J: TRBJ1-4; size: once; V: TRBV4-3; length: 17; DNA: TGCGCCAGCAGCCAAGGGAACAGCGCTTCGGGTAATGAAAAACTGTTTTTT; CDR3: CASSQGNSASGNEKLFF
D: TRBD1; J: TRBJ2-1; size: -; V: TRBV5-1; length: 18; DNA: TGCGCCAGCAGCTCAGAACCGGGACAGCAAAATTCCTACAATGAGCAGTTCTTC; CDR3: CASSSEPGQQNSYNEQFF
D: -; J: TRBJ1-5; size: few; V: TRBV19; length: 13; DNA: TGTGCCAGTAGTATGTCAGGGGATCAGCCCCAGCATTTT; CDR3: CASSMSGDQPQHF
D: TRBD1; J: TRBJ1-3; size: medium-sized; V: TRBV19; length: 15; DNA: TGTGCCAGTAGAACCCGGACAGGTCCAGCAAACACCATATATTTT; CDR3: CASRTRTGPANTIYF
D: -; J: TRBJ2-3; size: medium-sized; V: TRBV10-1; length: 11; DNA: TGCGCCAGCAGTGAGGGATTTACGCAGTATTTT; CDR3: CASSEGFTQYF
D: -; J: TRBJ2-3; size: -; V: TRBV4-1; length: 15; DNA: TGCGCCAGCAGCCATGGCACCATAAACACAGATACGCAGTATTTT; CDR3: CASSHGTINTDTQYF
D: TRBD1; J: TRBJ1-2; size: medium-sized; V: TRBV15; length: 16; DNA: TGTGCCACCAGCAGAGGGGGGGGACAGGCCCACTATGGCTACACCTTC; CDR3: CATSRGGGQAHYGYTF
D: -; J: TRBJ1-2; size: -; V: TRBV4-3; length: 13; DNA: TGCGCCAGCAGCCAGGGCCCTTCCCCTGGCTACACCTTC; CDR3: CASSQGPSPGYTF
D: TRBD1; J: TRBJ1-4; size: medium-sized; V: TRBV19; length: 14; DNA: TGTGCCAGTAGGCAACAGGGGGCAGGAGAAAAACTGTTTTTT; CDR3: CASRQQGAGEKLFF
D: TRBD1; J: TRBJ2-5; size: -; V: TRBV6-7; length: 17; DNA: TGTGCCAGCAGTTACTCGACAGGGATTAGGTACCAAGAGACCCAGTACTTC; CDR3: CASSYSTGIRYQETQYF
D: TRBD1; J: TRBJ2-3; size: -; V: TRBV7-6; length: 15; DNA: TGTGCCAGCAGCCACCGGACAGGGGCGGCAGATACGCAGTATTTT; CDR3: CASSHRTGAADTQYF